The 25 T cell receptor beta chains below all came from one sample that was sequenced in a study. TCRdb recomputed calls from the 5' RACE reads with MiXCR, one row per CDR3 protein. The data contain tens of thousands of distinct CDR3 sequences, under 20% of them seen just once; the ten biggest clones take up 2.8%. The sample was naive CD4+ T cells sorted from a lymph node. This sample's subset: naive CD4+ T cells, CD4+CD45RA+CD25-. The receptors stem from a female donor with breast cancer.

The chain combines TRBV20-1 with TRBJ2-5, with TRBD1 identical over 7 bases. Losses at the gene ends were 0 bases for V and 1 base for J; bases not matched to a gene: 5. CDR1 DFQATT and CDR2 SNEGSKA come from the germline V gene (reference sequence). The CDR3 length is 15 residues. CDR3 loop: CSARDPRTGQETQYF. DNA of the CDR3: TGCAGTGCTAGAGATCCAAGGACAGGCCAAGAGACCCAGTACTTC.

This clonotype was picked up a small number of times. The chain uses TRBV6-2 or TRBV6-3 and TRBJ1-3; a weak D match, TRBD1 (5 bases). The V gene lost 6 bases and the J gene lost 0 bases, with 12 bases spanning the gap. The CDR3 totals 15 residues. Germline values: CDR1 MNHEY, CDR2 SVGEGT. DNA of the CDR3: TGTGCCAGCAGCTCCGGGGCCTCCTCTGGAAACACCATATATTTT. Translated: CASSSGASSGNTIYF.

In DNA form, the CDR3 reads TGTGCCAGCAGTCCATCACTCTTCGATGGAGATACGCAGTATTTT. Amino acid sequence: CASSPSLFDGDTQYF. The chain couples TRBV27 to TRBJ2-3; D call uncertain. This CDR3 contains 15 residues. Germline assignment: CDR1 MNHEY and CDR2 SMNVEV (reference sequence). V lost 5 bases and J 5 bases, leaving 17 bases between the germline ends.

This clonotype was seen only a few times. This chain joins TRBV7-8 and TRBJ2-5, with D perhaps matching TRBD2 (6 bases). Looked up from germline, CDR1 is SGHVS and CDR2 is FQNEAQ. The CDR3 spans 15 residues. The ends were cut back, 3 bases at V and 4 bases at J, with 15 bases in the middle. The CDR3 reads CASSLRGYLRETQYF. For the CDR3, the DNA is TGTGCCAGCAGCTTGCGGGGCTACCTGAGAGAGACCCAGTACTTC.

This clonotype was detected many times. The chain has TRBV29-1 and TRBJ2-7; 16 bases fit TRBD2. There are 14 residues in the CDR3. J was trimmed by 10 bases and V by 1 base; bases with no gene match: 4. The germline gives CDR1 SQVTM, CDR2 ANQGSEA. The CDR3 sequence: CSVEVGLAGGPQYF. The CDR3 DNA follows: TGCAGCGTTGAAGTGGGACTAGCGGGAGGGCCTCAGTACTTC.

This clonotype was counted many times. The chain is built from TRBV6-5 and TRBJ1-5, with D maybe TRBD1 (5 bases). This CDR3 has 15 residues. Looked up from germline, CDR1 is MNHEY and CDR2 is SVGAGI. V was cut by 6 bases and J by 2 bases, with 14 bases left in between. CDR3 nucleotides: TGTGCCAGCAGATCCCAGGGCAATGGCAATCAGCCCCAGCATTTT. The encoded protein is CASRSQGNGNQPQHF.

With regard to this clonotype: The missing conserved phenylalanine or tryptophan at the end of this CDR3 makes a read error likely. This sequence joins TRBV5-1 and TRBJ2-2; TRBD2 matches at 10 bases. The CDR3 totals 15 residues. Germline-derived CDR1 and CDR2 are SGHRS and YFSETQ. Germline trimming cut 4 bases from V and 1 base from J; bases unmatched to any gene: 1. CDR3: CASSRTSGNTGELFI. The DNA of the CDR3 is TGCGCCAGCAGCCGGACTAGCGGGAACACCGGGGAGCTGTTTATT.

Concerning this clonotype: A read error may explain this, as a much larger clone is one base away. This rearrangement joins TRBV7-9 to TRBJ1-5; D gene unclear. Trimming took 8 bases from V and 7 from J, leaving 15 bases between them. Germline V gene sequence: CDR1 SEHNR, CDR2 FQNEAQ (reference sequence). The CDR3 runs to 13 residues. The chain's CDR3 is CASGQTTGQPQHF. DNA of the CDR3: TGTGCCAGCGGCCAGACTACGGGACAGCCCCAGCATTTT.

This clonotype has more than one count but fewer than ten. The chain combines TRBV7-2 with TRBJ2-3; no definite D call. The CDR3 length is 17 residues. The germline CDR1 and CDR2 sequences are SGHTA and FQGNSA. V lost 0 bases and J 0 bases, leaving 13 bases between the germline ends. Here the CDR3 DNA reads TGTGCCAGCAGCTTAGCGGGTAGGGCCCTAAGCACAGATACGCAGTATTTT. It specifies CASSLAGRALSTDTQYF.

J is TRBJ2-1 and V is TRBV24-1; D uncertain. Trimming removed 3 bases at V and 6 bases at J, with 11 bases between. The CDR3 has 14 amino acids. Germline V gives CDR1 KGHDR, CDR2 SFDVKD. The CDR3, as DNA: TGTGCCACCAGTGATGGAAGGTTGGGCAATGAGCAGTTCTTC. This codes for CATSDGRLGNEQFF.

Of note for this clonotype: This may come from a read error, since a much larger clone is one base off. The rearrangement uses TRBV9 and TRBJ1-1; maybe TRBD1 (5 bases). The CDR3 extends over 13 amino acids. V was pared by 10 bases and J by 0 bases, with 13 bases between. Germline values: CDR1 SGDLS, CDR2 YYNGEE. The CDR3 reads CAPPQDMNTEAFF. The DNA for the CDR3 is TGTGCCCCCCCCCAGGACATGAACACTGAAGCTTTCTTT.

Regarding this clonotype: A much larger clone differs from this one at a single base, so this may be a read error. Here the CDR3 omits its conserved ending phenylalanine or tryptophan, so a read error is the likely source. The gene calls are TRBV20-1 and TRBJ1-1; no clear D. Germline V lookup: CDR1 DFQATT, CDR2 SNEGSKA (reference sequence). The CDR3 length is 12 residues. The V and J ends lost 3 bases and 2 bases respectively, with 7 bases between them. Here the CDR3 reads CSASLQNTEAFY. Here the CDR3 DNA reads TGCAGTGCTAGTCTCCAAAACACTGAAGCTTTCTAT.

Here the CDR3 reads CATSGTGDVREQYF. CDR3 nucleotides: TGTGCCACCAGTGGTACAGGGGACGTGAGAGAGCAGTACTTC. The chain recombines TRBV24-1 with TRBJ2-7, with 7 bases that match TRBD1. This CDR3 contains 14 residues. V lost 5 bases, J lost 7 bases, and 10 bases stayed unmatched. Germline assignment: CDR1 KGHDR and CDR2 SFDVKD.

The chain recombines TRBV24-1 with TRBJ2-5; the D is unclear. Trimming left V 9 bases short and J 4 bases short, with 14 bases between. Germline CDR1 is KGHDR and CDR2 is SFDVKD. This CDR3 contains 13 residues. Here the CDR3 reads CATAAARGETQYF. CDR3 DNA sequence: TGTGCCACCGCCGCGGCCCGTGGAGAGACCCAGTACTTC.

This clonotype was detected many times. CDR3 sequence: CATSTRLTSGTDTQYF. The CDR3 nucleotides are TGTGCCACCAGCACTAGACTCACATCGGGCACAGATACGCAGTATTTT. The V gene is TRBV15, the J gene TRBJ2-3; D unclear. Germline CDR1 reads LNHNV; CDR2 reads YYDKDF (reference sequence). The germline V and J ends were trimmed by 4 bases and 1 base, with 15 bases remaining between them. The CDR3 has 16 amino acids.

This clonotype was observed a handful of times. This chain uses TRBV20-1 with TRBJ2-7; TRBD1 matches 8 bases. The trim removed 5 bases at V and 3 bases at J, leaving 12 bases unmatched. This CDR3 has 15 residues. CDR1 and CDR2 (germline): DFQATT, SNEGSKA (reference sequence). The CDR3 sequence is CSAYPRDRYNYEQYF. The CDR3 DNA follows: TGCAGTGCTTACCCCCGGGACAGGTACAACTACGAGCAGTACTTC.

J is TRBJ1-1 and V is TRBV11-2, with D unresolved. The CDR3 has 17 residues. Trimming took 0 bases from V and 4 from J, leaving 18 bases between them. Germline-derived CDR1 and CDR2 are SGHAT and FQNNGV. Written as DNA, the CDR3 is TGTGCCAGCAGCTTAGAATCAGTGACATCCCATGGCACTGAAGCTTTCTTT. Protein product: CASSLESVTSHGTEAFF.

This clonotype showed up just a few times. The chain combines TRBV5-1 with TRBJ2-2; 11 positions agree with TRBD1. This CDR3 spans 18 amino acids. Losses at the gene ends were 2 bases for V and 7 bases for J; bases not matched to a gene: 13. CDR1 and CDR2 (germline): SGHRS, YFSETQ. CDR3 sequence: CASSFTPIGQGAVGELFF. The CDR3 DNA reads TGCGCCAGCAGCTTTACCCCGATCGGACAGGGGGCAGTCGGGGAGCTGTTTTTT. Based on the CDR3 plus reference TRBV5-1 and TRBJ2-2, the full variable domain is KAGVTQTPRYLIKTRGQQVTLSCSPISGHRSVSWYQQTPGQGLQFLFEYFSETQRNKGNFPGRFSGRQFSNSRSEMNVSTLELGDSALYLCASSFTPIGQGAVGELFFGEGSRLTVL.

This clonotype was picked up many times. The rearrangement links TRBV9 to TRBJ2-3, with TRBD1 as a possible D gene (7 bases). CDR1 SGDLS and CDR2 YYNGEE come from the germline V gene. V was shortened by 4 bases and J by 6 bases, with 15 bases between the two germline ends. The length of the CDR3 is 14 residues. The CDR3 DNA is TGTGCCAGCAGCTTGGGCAGGGGGACTGATACGCAGTATTTT. The encoded protein is CASSLGRGTDTQYF.

Of note for this clonotype: A much larger clone differs from this one at a single base, so this may be a read error. The chain employs TRBV12-3 or TRBV12-4 and TRBJ1-2; D gene ambiguous. The CDR3 has 12 amino acids. The chain's CDR3 is CVSSPADRSYTF. CDR3 DNA sequence: TGTGTCAGCAGTCCAGCCGATAGGAGCTACACCTTC.

This clonotype was observed a few times. The chain uses TRBV7-8 and TRBJ1-1, with 9 bases that match TRBD1. The CDR3 runs 14 residues. The V segment lost 5 bases and the J segment 5 bases; nucleotides outside the gene matches: 6. Germline CDR1 SGHVS, CDR2 FQNEAQ. CDR3 protein: CASSHETGGTEAFF. The CDR3, as DNA: TGTGCCAGCAGCCATGAGACAGGGGGAACTGAAGCTTTCTTT. Together with reference TRBV7-8 and TRBJ1-1, the CDR3 gives the full variable domain: GAGVSQSPRYKVAKRGQDVALRCDPISGHVSLFWYQQALGQGPEFLTYFQNEAQLDKSGLPSDRFFAERPEGSVSTLKIQRTQQEDSAVYLCASSHETGGTEAFFGQGTRLTVV.

This clonotype was recorded at least ten times. The CDR3 sequence is CAISGTGRSTDTQYF. CDR3 coding DNA: TGTGCCATCAGTGGGACAGGGCGCAGCACAGATACGCAGTATTTT. The rearrangement joins TRBV10-3 to TRBJ2-3, with 8 bases matching TRBD1. J was trimmed by 0 bases and V by 4 bases; bases with no gene match: 3. Germline CDR1 and CDR2: ENHRY and SYGVKD. The CDR3 length is 15 residues.

The chain combines TRBV3-1 with TRBJ2-3; 8 nucleotides align to TRBD1. The V segment lost 2 bases and the J segment 9 bases; nucleotides outside the gene matches: 13. CDR3 length: 16 residues. The germline V gene has CDR1 LGHDT and CDR2 YNNKEL (reference sequence). The CDR3 sequence is CASSQTLWGGQGTQYF. Here the CDR3 DNA reads TGTGCCAGCAGCCAAACCCTCTGGGGCGGACAGGGAACGCAGTATTTT.

Worth noting for this clonotype: This could be a read error, since a much larger clone is one nucleotide away. The chain carries TRBV20-1 and TRBJ2-2; 9 bases are shared with TRBD2. Germline V gives CDR1 DFQATT, CDR2 SNEGSKA (reference sequence). This CDR3 has 15 amino acids. This CDR3 is CSAPSGTSMAGGLFF. In DNA, the CDR3 is TGCAGTGCACCCTCCGGGACTAGCATGGCCGGGGGGCTGTTTTTT.

This clonotype was found once. This may come from a read error, since a much larger clone is one base off. The rearrangement uses TRBV6-6 and TRBJ1-1; no reliable D call. The CDR3 is made up of 12 amino acids. Trimming left V 6 bases short and J 5 bases short, with 10 bases between. The germline V gene has CDR1 MNHNY and CDR2 SVGAGI (reference sequence). The CDR3 bases are TGTGCCAGCAGGGAGGAGACGACTGAAGCTTTCTTT. Translation gives CASREETTEAFF.